The source of this TCR beta chain is a study of T cell responses to AZD1222 COVID-19 vaccine. Germline loops: CDR1 SGHNT, CDR2 YYREEE (reference sequence). The V end lost 6 bases, the J end lost 5 bases, and 14 bases lay between the germline ends. The length of the CDR3 is 13 residues. Using immunoSEQ multiplex PCR, the repertoire was profiled, and TCRdb retains in-frame clones only, with some absent. The sample holds 100,000 to 150,000 clones, roughly 82% seen once. This clonotype was sampled from an adult who received the AZD1222 COVID-19 vaccine. Sequencing was performed on peripheral blood, taken 28 days after the second AZD1222 dose. The genes are TRBV5-4 and TRBJ2-5; D is tentatively TRBD1 or TRBD2 (5 bases each). CDR3 residues: CASNTGPRETQYF. In DNA form, the CDR3 reads TGTGCCAGCAATACGGGACCCCGGGAGACCCAGTACTTC.